This T cell receptor (beta chain) was found in a study of CXCR3-negative and CXCR3-positive naive CD8 T cells. TRB cDNA libraries were made by UMI-labeled 5' RACE. TCRdb processed the 5' RACE reads again and assigns one entry to each CDR3 protein, with no DNA. The sample includes about 130,000 distinct CDR3 sequences. The CDR3 loop spans 15 amino acids. Germline V lookup: CDR1 LNHNV, CDR2 YYDKDF (reference sequence). The clonotype was recovered from a human donor in good health. Some clones in this sample may be carry-over from other donors' samples. The chain combines TRBV15 with TRBJ2-1; TCRdb outputs TRBD2, but without DNA this stays unchecked. The sequencing sample was made of naive CXCR3- CD8+ T cells from blood. Subset indicated: CD45RO-CCR7+CD27+CD95- naive CD8+ T cells lacking CXCR3 (TNR3-). The CDR3 protein is CATSRHRTSLNEQFF.